These 23 T cell receptor beta chains originate from one sample sequenced in a study of cytomegalovirus exposure and HLA in healthy donors (dated by TCRdb to about 2017). The library was built by means of the immunoSEQ multiplex PCR assay. For the multiplex PCR, a mixture combining 60 forward primers for TCR Vbeta segments and 13 reverse primers for TCR Jbeta segments was used. TCRdb's version of the immuneACCESS table is confined to in-frame rearrangements and falls short of the full clone set. An unresolved V gene accounts for under half of the shortfall where checked; the remainder is of unknown origin. The sample contains 85,000 to 100,000 clones, roughly two thirds of them found a single time. The top ten constitute 6.3% of the sample. The material sequenced was PBMCs. The receptors were gathered from a woman in her 30s in good health and CMV-seronegative.

V usage is TRBV29-1 and J usage is TRBJ1-4; tentatively, D is TRBD1 (5 bases). Trimming shortened V by 5 bases and J by 8 bases, and 18 bases separated the two germline ends. Per the germline V gene, CDR1 is SQVTM and CDR2 is ANQGSEA. The CDR3 extends over 14 amino acids. The CDR3 protein is CSVTRLGPEEKLFF. The CDR3 nucleotides read TGCAGCGTTACCAGGCTGGGGCCCGAGGAAAAACTGTTTTTT.

Points on this clone: The same CDR3 also results from other DNA sequences found in this sample. V and J are TRBV6-5 and TRBJ2-3; 10 bases are a match to TRBD2. The germline CDR1 and CDR2 sequences are MNHEY and SVGAGI. The CDR3 loop spans 13 amino acids. Germline trimming cut 6 bases from V and 4 bases from J; bases unmatched to any gene: 1. CDR3 sequence reads: CASSLAGADTQYF. Written as DNA, the CDR3 is TGTGCCAGCAGCCTAGCGGGGGCAGATACGCAGTATTTT.

The V and J genes are TRBV2 and TRBJ1-2; D might be TRBD1 (6 bases). CDR3 length: 12 residues. Germline CDR1 reads SNHLY; CDR2 reads FYNNEI. The V end lost 9 bases, the J end lost 6 bases, and 14 bases lay between the germline ends. The CDR3: CASRTVLDGYTF. As DNA, the CDR3 is TGTGCCAGTAGGACAGTTCTCGATGGCTACACCTTC.

This clone has only one observation. V is TRBV11-2 and J is TRBJ2-2, with D possibly being TRBD2 (5 bases). V lost 5 bases to trimming and J lost 5 bases, with 21 bases between them. The CDR3 spans 17 residues. In germline, CDR1 is SGHAT, CDR2 FQNNGV. In DNA form, the CDR3 reads TGTGCCAGCAGCCTCCGGTATGATCAGAGGAGGACCGGGGAGCTGTTTTTT. As protein: CASSLRYDQRRTGELFF.

This clone occurred once. The V gene is TRBV21-1, the J gene TRBJ1-6; the table's D call, TRBD1, has no DNA check behind it. TRBV21-1 counts as a pseudogene. The CDR3 spans 15 residues. CDR3 bases: TGTGCCAGCAGCAAAGTCCCAGGGTCGGGTTCACCCCTCCACTTT. This sequence encodes CASSKVPGSGSPLHF.

The chain recombines TRBV5-8 with TRBJ1-5; 8 nucleotides agree with TRBD1. The CDR3 spans 18 residues. The trim removed 5 bases at V and 2 bases at J, leaving 15 bases unmatched. The V gene's germline CDR1 is SGHTS and CDR2 YDEGEE. This CDR3 is CASRLWTGTTIRNQPQHF. CDR3 in DNA: TGTGCCAGCAGGCTGTGGACAGGGACTACAATACGCAATCAGCCCCAGCATTTT.

The chain couples TRBV12-5 to TRBJ1-5; unclear D gene. Germline assignment: CDR1 LGHNT and CDR2 FRNRAP. This CDR3 has 17 amino acids. The V end lost 0 bases, the J end lost 2 bases, and 14 bases lay between the germline ends. Written as DNA, the CDR3 is TGTGCTAGTGGTTTGGTACTTGGCCAGGTAGGCAATCAGCCCCAGCATTTT. Its protein is CASGLVLGQVGNQPQHF. The full variable domain, its missing parts supplied by reference TRBV12-5 and TRBJ1-5, is DARVTQTPRHKVTEMGQEVTMRCQPILGHNTVFWYRQTMMQGLELLAYFRNRAPLDDSGMPKDRFSAEMPDATLATLKIQPSEPRDSAVYFCASGLVLGQVGNQPQHFGDGTRLSIL.

The chain joins TRBV5-1 to TRBJ2-1; tentatively, D is TRBD1 (6 bases). CDR3 length: 14 residues. Trimming stripped 7 bases from V and 7 bases from J, with 18 bases between. The V gene's germline CDR1 is SGHRS and CDR2 YFSETQ. The CDR3 loop reads CASGARTAENEQFF. DNA for the CDR3: TGCGCCAGCGGCGCAAGGACAGCGGAGAATGAGCAGTTCTTC.

This chain links TRBV7-9 with TRBJ1-2; 12 bases match TRBD1. With 4 bases clipped from V and 7 bases from J, the junction kept 13 bases outside the gene matches. Germline V gene lookup returns CDR1 SEHNR and CDR2 FQNEAQ (reference sequence). The CDR3 sequence is 17 residues long. CDR3 sequence reads: CASSSTTGTGGVGGYTF. CDR3 nucleotide sequence: TGTGCCAGCAGCTCTACCACCGGGACAGGGGGCGTAGGTGGCTACACCTTC. Variable domain in full (rest from reference TRBV7-9 and TRBJ1-2): DTGVSQNPRHKITKRGQNVTFRCDPISEHNRLYWYRQTLGQGPEFLTYFQNEAQLEKSRLLSDRFSAERPKGSFSTLEIQRTEQGDSAMYLCASSSTTGTGGVGGYTFGSGTRLTVV.

The genes are TRBV11-2 and TRBJ2-7; D is ambiguous. The CDR3 length is 11 residues. Between the trimmed V and J ends, which lost 5 bases and 3 bases, there was a span of 5 bases. Germline V gene lookup returns CDR1 SGHAT and CDR2 FQNNGV. This chain's CDR3 is CASSLVYEQYF. The DNA of the CDR3 is TGTGCCAGCAGCCTCGTCTACGAGCAGTACTTC.

The chain recombines TRBV6-4 with TRBJ2-7; TRBD1 agrees at 9 bases. Looked up from germline, CDR1 is MRHNA and CDR2 is SNTAGT. The V segment lost 2 bases and the J segment 6 bases; nucleotides outside the gene matches: 8. This CDR3 has 15 amino acids. This CDR3 is CASSDLRDRDSEQYF. Here the CDR3 DNA reads TGTGCCAGCAGTGACCTCCGGGACAGGGACTCCGAGCAGTACTTC.

The chain recombines TRBV30 with TRBJ2-3, with a tentative D call TRBD2 (5 bases). This CDR3 is 15 amino acids long. The V end was cut by 5 bases, the J end by 1 base, with 16 bases between. Germline lookup yields CDR1 GTSNPN and CDR2 SVGIG (reference sequence). CDR3 in amino acids: CAWGPIGMRTDTQYF. The CDR3 DNA reads TGTGCCTGGGGACCAATCGGGATGCGCACAGATACGCAGTATTTT.

The chain combines TRBV11-1 with TRBJ1-1, with 8 bases matching TRBD1. The CDR3 spans 17 residues. J was trimmed by 1 base and V by 5 bases; bases with no gene match: 12. The germline gives CDR1 SGHAT, CDR2 FQDESV (reference sequence). CDR3 nucleotides: TGTGCCAGCAGCCCCAAAACAGGGGGGAGGACGAACACTGAAGCTTTCTTT. Encoded protein: CASSPKTGGRTNTEAFF.

The V call is TRBV29-1, the J call TRBJ2-2; the match to TRBD2 covers 7 bases. CDR3 size: 14 residues. J was trimmed by 0 bases and V by 7 bases; bases with no gene match: 5. Germline CDR1 reads SQVTM; CDR2 reads ANQGSEA. The chain's CDR3 is CSGGGGANTGELFF. CDR3 nucleotides: TGCAGCGGGGGGGGAGGCGCGAACACCGGGGAGCTGTTTTTT.

V is TRBV2 and J is TRBJ2-5; 7 bases are shared with TRBD1. The CDR3 contains 13 residues. V was pared by 6 bases and J by 2 bases, with 3 bases of the junction left unmatched. CDR1 is SNHLY and CDR2 is FYNNEI in the germline V gene. This CDR3 is CASRMDRQETQYF. The CDR3 nucleotides read TGTGCCAGCAGGATGGACAGGCAAGAGACCCAGTACTTC.

This clone was seen just once. The V and J genes are TRBV28 and TRBJ1-2; weak D call: TRBD1 (5 bases). Trimming shortened V by 11 bases and J by 5 bases, and 12 bases separated the two germline ends. In germline, CDR1 is MDHEN, CDR2 SYDVKM. The CDR3 loop spans 11 amino acids. The CDR3: CAVPQAYGYTF. The CDR3 DNA reads as TGTGCCGTTCCACAGGCTTATGGCTACACCTTC.

This clone was recorded once. The chain links TRBV6-1 to TRBJ2-7; 8 nucleotides line up with TRBD1. Germline trimming cut 9 bases from V and 2 bases from J; bases unmatched to any gene: 9. The CDR3 runs 14 residues. Germline V gene data show CDR1 as MNHNS and CDR2 as SASEGT. CDR3 in DNA: TGTGCCAGTTCCCGAGGACAGGGCCCCTACGAGCAGTACTTC. Its protein is CASSRGQGPYEQYF.

This clone occurred a few times. The chain combines TRBV7-9 with TRBJ1-2; no firm D call. Between the trimmed V and J ends, which lost 1 base and 1 base, there was a span of 7 bases. CDR3 length equals 14 residues. CDR1 SEHNR and CDR2 FQNEAQ come from the germline V gene (reference sequence). CDR3 in amino acids: CASSLEGVNYGYTF. CDR3 in DNA: TGTGCCAGCAGCTTAGAGGGAGTTAACTATGGCTACACCTTC.

The chain couples TRBV18 to TRBJ2-7; tentatively, D is TRBD1 (5 bases). Germline CDR1 KGHSH, CDR2 LQKENI. V lost 4 bases, J lost 5 bases, and 21 bases lay in between. CDR3 length: 16 amino acids. CDR3 in DNA: TGTGCCAGCTCACGCGTCATAGGGCAGGGAAAGAACGAGCAGTACTTC. It encodes CASSRVIGQGKNEQYF.

This chain joins TRBV10-3 and TRBJ2-7, with no clear D. The CDR3 covers 13 residues. The V gene's germline CDR1 is ENHRY and CDR2 SYGVKD. V was pared by 3 bases and J by 2 bases, with 8 bases between. The CDR3 coding sequence is TGTGCCATCAGTGACCAACAACCCTACGAGCAGTACTTC. Residues: CAISDQQPYEQYF.

This sequence joins TRBV7-6 and TRBJ2-3, with 7 bases aligning to TRBD2. The trim removed 1 base at V and 2 bases at J, leaving 3 bases unmatched. CDR3 length: 15 residues. Per germline, CDR1 SGHVS and CDR2 FNYEAQ. DNA of the CDR3: TGTGCCAGCAGCTTAGTGGGGACTAACACAGATACGCAGTATTTT. Amino acid sequence: CASSLVGTNTDTQYF.

This clone has just a few counts. The chain is built from TRBV7-9 and TRBJ2-3; perhaps TRBD1 as D (6 bases). The V end lost 7 bases, the J end lost 5 bases, and 19 bases lay between the germline ends. The CDR3 runs 15 residues. Per the germline V gene, CDR1 is SEHNR and CDR2 is FQNEAQ (reference sequence). CDR3 sequence (DNA): TGTGCCAGCAAGTACAGGGAAGGTGTAGGAGATACGCAGTATTTT. Its translation is CASKYREGVGDTQYF.

As for this clone: The sample holds other DNA sequences that translate to the same CDR3. The chain employs TRBV28 and TRBJ2-7, with TRBD2 as a possible D gene (8 bases). The CDR3 extends over 15 amino acids. Germline V gene sequence: CDR1 MDHEN, CDR2 SYDVKM. Trimming shortened V by 6 bases and J by 3 bases, and 18 bases separated the two germline ends. The CDR3 loop is CASSRQGSGSYEQYF. The CDR3 DNA sequence: TGTGCCAGCAGCCGACAGGGCAGCGGGAGCTACGAGCAGTACTTC. Full variable domain (outside the CDR3, taken from reference TRBV28 and TRBJ2-7): DVKVTQSSRYLVKRTGEKVFLECVQDMDHENMFWYRQDPGLGLRLIYFSYDVKMKEKGDIPEGYSVSREKKERFSLILESASTNQTSMYLCASSRQGSGSYEQYFGPGTRLTVT.